This T cell receptor beta chain was retrieved from a study of T cell responses to AZD1222 COVID-19 vaccine (dated by TCRdb to about 2021). A note on the overall study: A total of more than 230 trial participants underwent TCR sequencing, of whom nearly 210 received two doses of AZD1222 and around 26 received two doses of the MenACWY control vaccine. Enrollment into the trials was organized by age into subgroups of 18-55, 56-69 and 70-plus years, and those subgroups contained roughly 160, 29 and 62 TCR-sequenced participants, respectively.

This specimen's time point label, per the study, means: about 28 days (+/-7) after the second vaccine dose. AZD1222 recipients given second doses at about 4 weeks or at about 12 weeks were pooled, since spike-specific TCR depth and breadth were not found to differ between the two schedules. Vaccinee samples were obtained from the UK trials COV001 and COV002, which included a single-blind randomized controlled phase 2/3 trial of AZD1222 (ChAdOx1 nCoV-19) in healthy adults. Trial participant PBMC samples were collected at day 0 and day 28 after the second dose for TCRbeta chain sequencing. Looking up the germline V gene yields CDR1 SGHRS and CDR2 YFSETQ. Including cysteine and phenylalanine, the CDR3 has 16 amino acids. Of all the DNA, just the CDR3 is kept, 48 bases in frame from base 1. Trimming accounts for 3 bases at V and 0 bases at J, while the number of junction bases matched to no gene is 7.

As regards this clone: The antigen this receptor binds is unknown. Base-call qualities are not available, and no considerably larger clone is one nucleotide away.

The CDR3 regions of human TCRbeta chains were subjected to immunosequencing. The source study handled its data this way. TCRs in the repertoires were compared against a reference library of SARS-CoV-2-specific TCRs that had been generated with the MIRA antigen-specificity platform. Breadth meant the fraction of unique TCRs that were SARS-CoV-2-associated, whereas depth meant the fraction of total T cells that were SARS-CoV-2-associated. Each spike-specific TCR was assigned to its reactive spike region and to a CD4 or CD8 class using the MIRA data. Log10-transformed breadth and depth values were compared by one-way ANOVA with Sidak's multiple comparisons tests. TCRdb obtained this table from immuneACCESS and retained in-frame rearrangements with V and J assigned. These tables miss some clones; where compared with another copy, unresolved V genes account for less than half of the shortfall, and the remainder is unexplained. The V and J calls and clone size were taken over from that table, and D and trimming were inferred from the DNA. This sample has 150,000 to 190,000 clones in its table, and 90% of those were observed once. Of the sample, roughly 1.6% is held by the ten largest clones.

The investigation overall reported the following: Reportedly, almost half of the unique spike-specific TCRs recognized epitopes lying outside the regions that are mutated in the B.1.351 and B.1.1.7 variants. Participants were mostly white British, with more females than males. The authors suggested clonal diversity may have been underestimated. After two AZD1222 doses, both the breadth and the depth of spike-specific TCRs were significantly higher than at day 0 and than in MenACWY recipients. Because no samples from the day 14 peak response were available, repertoires could be characterized only after the peak T cell response. Conclusions about previously exposed vaccinees are limited because only five or six AZD1222 recipients were SARS-CoV-2 seropositive at baseline. The 56-69-year group was small, and its depth increase did not reach significance, likely because of low power. The vaccine-associated CD4 TCRs covered the entire spike protein, and the dominant responses fell in regions 160-218 and 743-854.

The chain is assembled from TRBV5-1 and TRBJ1-1, with 8 bases aligning to TRBD1. The material sequenced was peripheral blood, taken 28 days after the second AZD1222 dose. This receptor was identified in an adult who received the AZD1222 COVID-19 vaccine. The CDR3 amino acid sequence is: CASSSGQGRMNTEAFF. The nucleotide sequence is TGCGCCAGCAGCTCAGGACAGGGACGTATGAACACTGAAGCTTTCTTT.